The T cell receptor beta chain under discussion was sequenced for a study of T cell repertoires in cytomegalovirus infection. On the study more broadly: Use of recently identified HLA-C-restricted and well-studied HLA-B-restricted CMV epitopes was part of the study. Indications came from public TCR beta signatures; they pointed to CMV infection and to a matching HLA type. Overall study findings and caveats: There were HLA-C-restricted CMV-specific TCR beta clonotypes dominating the ex vivo response.

In TCRdb, the reads were re-called with MiXCR into one record per CDR3 protein. Here the sample spans approximately 1,000,000 distinct CDR3 sequences, 31% being singletons. The length of the CDR3 is 15 residues. CDR1 is SGHTA, CDR2 FQGTGA, per germline. V lost 4 bases and J lost 2; bases outside the gene matches: 7. A note on this clonotype: Its antigen is currently unknown.

This receptor was taken from a human donor in good health (CMV status not recorded). Some clones in this sample may be carry-over from other donors' samples. The source was cultured CD8+ T cells from PBMCs, collected from culture after CMV antigen stimulation. V and J are TRBV7-3 and TRBJ1-2; 7 nucleotides line up with TRBD1. CDR3 nucleotide sequence: TGTGCCAGCAGCTCAGGGGACAGCCGGAACTATGGCTACACCTTC. It codes for CASSSGDSRNYGYTF.